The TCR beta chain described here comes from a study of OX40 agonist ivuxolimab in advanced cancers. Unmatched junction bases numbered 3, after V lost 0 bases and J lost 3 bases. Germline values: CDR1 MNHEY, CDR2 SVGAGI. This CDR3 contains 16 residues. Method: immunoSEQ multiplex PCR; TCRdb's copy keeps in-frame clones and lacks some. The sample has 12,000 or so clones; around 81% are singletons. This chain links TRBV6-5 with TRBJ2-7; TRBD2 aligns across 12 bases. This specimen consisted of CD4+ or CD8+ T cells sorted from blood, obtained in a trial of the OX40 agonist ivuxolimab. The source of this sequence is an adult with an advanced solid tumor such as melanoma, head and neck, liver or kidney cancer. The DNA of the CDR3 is TGTGCCAGCAGTTACTCCGCGACTAGCGGGAGCTACGAGCAGTACTTC. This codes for CASSYSATSGSYEQYF.